Listed here are 23 T cell receptor beta chains from one sample, sequenced in a study of OX40 agonist ivuxolimab in advanced cancers. This table comes from immunoSEQ multiplex PCR, and its TCRdb copy is limited to in-frame clones, with some not included. The sample holds tens of thousands of clones; around nine tenths are singletons and the top ten take 0.15% to 0.2%. The sample consisted of CD4+ or CD8+ T cells sorted from blood, taken in a trial of the OX40 agonist ivuxolimab. Receptors originate from an adult with an advanced solid tumor such as melanoma, head and neck, liver or kidney cancer.

This clone was counted only a few times. This chain uses TRBV11-3 with TRBJ1-1; tentatively, D is TRBD1 (5 bases). Trimming stripped 5 bases from V and 1 base from J, with 11 bases between. Germline CDR1 reads SGHNT; CDR2 reads YENEEA. This CDR3 has 14 amino acids. The DNA of the CDR3 is TGTGCCAGCAGCCCCGGACACGAGAACACTGAAGCTTTCTTT. This encodes CASSPGHENTEAFF. Variable domain in full (rest from reference TRBV11-3 and TRBJ1-1): EAGVVQSPRYKIIEKKQPVAFWCNPISGHNTLYWYLQNLGQGPELLIRYENEEAVDDSQLPKDRFSAERLKGVDSTLKIQPAELGDSAVYLCASSPGHENTEAFFGQGTRLTVV.

The chain is built from TRBV25-1 and TRBJ1-4; unclear D gene. The CDR3 has 15 residues. Trimming shortened V by 4 bases and J by 4 bases, and 13 bases separated the two germline ends. From germline, CDR1 is MGHDK and CDR2 SYGVNS. This CDR3 is CASSATRSFNEKLFF. CDR3 sequence (DNA): TGTGCCAGCAGTGCGACCAGGAGCTTTAATGAAAAACTGTTTTTT.

This CDR3 reads CASRWSVFGTEAFF. CDR3 DNA: TGTGCCAGCAGATGGTCGGTTTTCGGTACTGAAGCTTTCTTT. The chain has TRBV27 and TRBJ1-1, with unresolved D. Trimming removed 6 bases at V and 5 bases at J, with 16 bases between. This CDR3 region has 14 residues. The V gene's germline CDR1 is MNHEY and CDR2 SMNVEV (reference sequence).

This chain links TRBV5-4 with TRBJ2-7, with D possibly being TRBD1 (5 bases). The germline V gene has CDR1 SGHNT and CDR2 YYREEE (reference sequence). The CDR3 is 15 residues long. V gave up 2 bases and J gave up 12 bases, with 24 bases separating them. The CDR3 coding sequence is TGTGCCAGCAGCTTAGCAGGATGGGGCTCTACGAATCGGTACTTC. Translating gives CASSLAGWGSTNRYF.

The genes are TRBV6-5 and TRBJ2-7; D tentatively fits TRBD1 or TRBD2 (5 bases each). This CDR3 comprises 10 residues. The germline V and J ends were trimmed by 4 bases and 13 bases, with 11 bases remaining between them. The germline V gene encodes CDR1 MNHEY and CDR2 SVGAGI. The CDR3 bases are TGTGCCAGCAGTTCCGGGACGGACTACTTC. This gives the protein CASSSGTDYF.

The chain combines TRBV30 with TRBJ2-1, with TRBD2 matching 12 bases. Trimming cost V 2 bases and J 8 bases; bases outside gene matches: 13. The germline CDR1 and CDR2 sequences are GTSNPN and SVGIG (reference sequence). The CDR3 runs 17 residues. The CDR3: CAWSITMTSGSHDEQFF. CDR3 coding DNA: TGTGCCTGGAGTATCACCATGACTAGCGGGAGTCACGATGAGCAGTTCTTC.

This rearrangement joins TRBV19 to TRBJ2-5, with TRBD2 matching 7 bases. CDR3 length: 12 amino acids. CDR1 and CDR2 (germline): LNHDA, SQIVND (reference sequence). V shed 4 bases, J shed 10 bases, and the junction held 6 bases outside the gene matches. The CDR3 region has the DNA TGTGCCAGTAGTACGTCCGGGACTAACCAGTACTTC. Amino acid sequence: CASSTSGTNQYF.

This chain uses TRBV27 with TRBJ2-1, with D hard to call. The CDR3 totals 15 residues. Germline CDR1 reads MNHEY; CDR2 reads SMNVEV (reference sequence). V was shortened by 7 bases and J by 8 bases, with 21 bases between the two germline ends. The CDR3 reads CASIPALGSGYEQFF. CDR3 in DNA: TGTGCCAGCATTCCAGCGTTGGGCAGTGGATATGAGCAGTTCTTC.

The chain has TRBV4-1 and TRBJ1-5, with D maybe TRBD1 (6 bases). CDR1 MGHRA and CDR2 YSYEKL come from the germline V gene. V lost 3 bases and J 5 bases, leaving 14 bases between the germline ends. The CDR3 spans 15 residues. CDR3 in DNA: TGCGCCAGCAGCCACCTCCGGGGGGGCGATCAGCCCCAGCATTTT. Translation: CASSHLRGGDQPQHF.

The chain uses TRBV5-6 and TRBJ2-7; D might be TRBD1 (6 bases). The V end lost 4 bases, the J end lost 2 bases, and 22 bases lay between the germline ends. The CDR3 sequence is 17 residues long. Germline V gives CDR1 SGHDT, CDR2 YYEEEE. CDR3 bases: TGTGCCAGCAGCCCACCCCCCGGGACACACCTACCCTACGAGCAGTACTTC. Amino acid sequence: CASSPPPGTHLPYEQYF.

The rearrangement uses TRBV5-4 and TRBJ1-3; no reliable D call. Looked up from germline, CDR1 is SGHNT and CDR2 is YYREEE (reference sequence). V lost 4 bases and J lost 2, with 10 bases in between. This CDR3 region has 14 residues. The CDR3 nucleotides are TGTGCCAGCAGCCCGGGATCAGCTGGAAACACCATATATTTT. Translation gives CASSPGSAGNTIYF.

The chain recombines TRBV7-9 with TRBJ2-2, with 7 positions matching TRBD1. The CDR3 runs to 15 residues. The germline CDR1 and CDR2 sequences are SEHNR and FQNEAQ (reference sequence). J gave up 5 bases and V 0 bases, and 3 bases lay outside the gene matches. The CDR3 DNA follows: TGTGCCAGCAGCTTAGCGGGACAGCGGACCGGGGAGCTGTTTTTT. The encoded protein is CASSLAGQRTGELFF.

The chain joins TRBV5-1 to TRBJ2-7, with 13 bases that match TRBD2. The length of the CDR3 is 17 residues. The V gene's germline CDR1 is SGHRS and CDR2 YFSETQ. The ends lost 3 bases at V and 0 bases at J; junction bases unmatched: 6. The CDR3 here is CASSSGLAGRSSYEQYF. CDR3 DNA sequence: TGCGCCAGCAGCTCGGGACTAGCGGGAAGGAGCTCCTACGAGCAGTACTTC.

V usage is TRBV15 and J usage is TRBJ1-1; TRBD1 matches at 12 bases. Looked up from germline, CDR1 is LNHNV and CDR2 is YYDKDF (reference sequence). With V trimmed by 7 bases and J by 5 bases, 5 bases remained unmatched. CDR3 length: 14 amino acids. The CDR3 sequence: CATKRDRGRTEAFF. CDR3 sequence (DNA): TGTGCCACCAAAAGGGACAGGGGGCGAACTGAAGCTTTCTTT.

The chain has TRBV30 and TRBJ1-4; no clear D. This CDR3 comprises 15 residues. Germline CDR1 and CDR2: GTSNPN and SVGIG (reference sequence). The V and J ends lost 1 base and 3 bases respectively, with 12 bases between them. The CDR3 region is CAWSAGLGPNEKLFF. The CDR3 DNA follows: TGTGCCTGGAGTGCCGGGTTGGGCCCTAATGAAAAACTGTTTTTT.

The J gene is TRBJ2-1, the V gene TRBV5-4; D not resolved. The CDR3 length is 13 residues. V lost 1 base and J lost 8, with 10 bases in between. CDR1 is SGHNT and CDR2 is YYREEE in the germline V gene (reference sequence). The CDR3 nucleotides are TGTGCCAGCAGCTTGACAGTTCTCGATGAGCAGTTCTTC. As protein: CASSLTVLDEQFF.

J is TRBJ1-5 and V is TRBV6-1; D is ambiguous. The V gene's germline CDR1 is MNHNS and CDR2 SASEGT. The CDR3 runs to 16 residues. V lost 1 base and J 0 bases, leaving 10 bases between the germline ends. The CDR3 sequence: CASSEEVTVSNQPQHF. The CDR3 DNA sequence: TGTGCCAGCAGTGAAGAAGTAACAGTTAGCAATCAGCCCCAGCATTTT.

The chain links TRBV6-5 to TRBJ2-5; D tentatively fits TRBD1 or TRBD2 (6 bases each). V gave up 5 bases and J gave up 6 bases, with 16 bases separating them. Per the germline V gene, CDR1 is MNHEY and CDR2 is SVGAGI. This CDR3 spans 14 amino acids. CDR3 sequence: CASSPPRGAKTQYF. As DNA, the CDR3 is TGTGCCAGCAGTCCGCCTAGGGGGGCGAAGACCCAGTACTTC.

This chain uses TRBV5-1 with TRBJ1-2, with 8 bases that match TRBD1. The CDR3 totals 15 residues. V was clipped by 0 bases and J by 8 bases; unmatched bases: 9. The V gene's germline CDR1 is SGHRS and CDR2 YFSETQ. The CDR3 bases are TGCGCCAGCAGCTTGGAAGGACAGGGTATAGGGGGCTACACCTTC. It encodes CASSLEGQGIGGYTF.

The chain links TRBV19 to TRBJ2-3; 14 positions match TRBD2. CDR1 LNHDA and CDR2 SQIVND come from the germline V gene (reference sequence). The CDR3 is 16 residues long. Trimming cost V 3 bases and J 6 bases; bases outside gene matches: 5. The CDR3 sequence: CASSIGLAGGLDTQYF. CDR3 nucleotide sequence: TGTGCCAGTAGTATCGGACTAGCGGGAGGATTGGATACGCAGTATTTT.

The CDR3 sequence is CASSGQMNTEAFF. DNA for the CDR3: TGCGCCAGCAGCGGACAGATGAACACTGAAGCTTTCTTT. This chain uses TRBV5-1 with TRBJ1-1; D possibly corresponds to TRBD1 (6 bases). Trimming cost V 4 bases and J 0 bases, with 7 bases left between them. Germline V gene sequence: CDR1 SGHRS, CDR2 YFSETQ. The CDR3 contains 13 residues.

The chain uses TRBV6-5 and TRBJ1-1; 9 nucleotides line up with TRBD1. V was clipped by 10 bases and J by 1 base; unmatched bases: 4. The CDR3 loop spans 13 amino acids. Germline lookup yields CDR1 MNHEY and CDR2 SVGAGI. The CDR3 protein is CATQGATNTEAFF. The CDR3 coding sequence is TGTGCCACACAGGGGGCGACGAACACTGAAGCTTTCTTT.

V is TRBV6-5 and J is TRBJ2-7; 8 nucleotides agree with TRBD1. The germline V gene has CDR1 MNHEY and CDR2 SVGAGI. CDR3 length: 15 residues. After removal of 7 bases from V and 4 bases from J, the junction contained 12 bases not matched to a gene. In DNA, the CDR3 is TGTGCCAGCACGCGTGGACAGGGTCCTTTTTACGAGCAGTACTTC. This codes for CASTRGQGPFYEQYF.